This T cell receptor beta chain was profiled in a study of siplizumab effects on memory and regulatory T cells. The repertoire was sequenced with immunoSEQ multiplex PCR; TCRdb's copy has only in-frame clones and lacks some. Here the sample spans 9,900 or so clones, about half being singletons. Turning to this clone: The antigen remains unidentified.

The J segment lost 0 bases and the V segment lost 4 bases, leaving 2 bases of the junction unmatched. CDR1 is SGHRS and CDR2 is YFSETQ in the germline V gene. The CDR3 is made up of 16 amino acids. Researchers cocultured the mixed lymphocyte reaction cells at 37°C for under 7 days. The rearrangement joins TRBV5-1 to TRBJ1-4, with 11 bases matching TRBD1. Source material: CFSE-low (dividing) CD4+ T cells sorted from an allogeneic mixed lymphocyte reaction. The TCR was taken from a human donor in good health; the cells came from an allogeneic mixed lymphocyte reaction. The CDR3 DNA follows: TGCGCCAGCAGCCAGGGACAGGGGGCAACTAATGAAAAACTGTTTTTT. Protein: CASSQGQGATNEKLFF.